The source of this T cell receptor beta chain is a study of Graves' ophthalmopathy and Graves' hyperthyroidism. Study details: No treatment had been given when peripheral blood was collected at initial diagnosis. Study observations and caveats: Also, most clonotypes expanded in the thyroid above 0.001 frequency appeared in blood.

This clonotype showed up just a few times. Its specificity is unknown. CDR3 length: 16 amino acids. The V segment lost 5 bases and the J segment 8 bases; nucleotides outside the gene matches: 14. CDR1 and CDR2 from the germline V gene are SGHTA and FQGTGA. The sequenced template was RNA, covering the TCR beta CDR3 region. HTBI-primed first-round RT-PCR preceded second-round multiplex PCR. Using its own MiXCR run on the multiplex PCR reads, TCRdb lists one record per CDR3 protein. The data hold about 740,000 distinct CDR3 sequences, with 40% observed a single time. CAS ≥3, NOSPECS ≥4, moderate-to-severe activity and duration under 3 months marked donors with ophthalmopathy. PBMCs had their origin in fresh peripheral blood (roughly 9.3 ml).

This clonotype originated in an adult man with Graves' ophthalmopathy. Sequenced input: peripheral blood. This sequence joins TRBV7-3 and TRBJ1-4; TRBD1 matches at 7 bases. The CDR3 DNA sequence: TGTGCCAGCAGCGGCACCTCGGGACAGCAAGGCGAAAAACTGTTTTTT. Translated, it gives CASSGTSGQQGEKLFF.